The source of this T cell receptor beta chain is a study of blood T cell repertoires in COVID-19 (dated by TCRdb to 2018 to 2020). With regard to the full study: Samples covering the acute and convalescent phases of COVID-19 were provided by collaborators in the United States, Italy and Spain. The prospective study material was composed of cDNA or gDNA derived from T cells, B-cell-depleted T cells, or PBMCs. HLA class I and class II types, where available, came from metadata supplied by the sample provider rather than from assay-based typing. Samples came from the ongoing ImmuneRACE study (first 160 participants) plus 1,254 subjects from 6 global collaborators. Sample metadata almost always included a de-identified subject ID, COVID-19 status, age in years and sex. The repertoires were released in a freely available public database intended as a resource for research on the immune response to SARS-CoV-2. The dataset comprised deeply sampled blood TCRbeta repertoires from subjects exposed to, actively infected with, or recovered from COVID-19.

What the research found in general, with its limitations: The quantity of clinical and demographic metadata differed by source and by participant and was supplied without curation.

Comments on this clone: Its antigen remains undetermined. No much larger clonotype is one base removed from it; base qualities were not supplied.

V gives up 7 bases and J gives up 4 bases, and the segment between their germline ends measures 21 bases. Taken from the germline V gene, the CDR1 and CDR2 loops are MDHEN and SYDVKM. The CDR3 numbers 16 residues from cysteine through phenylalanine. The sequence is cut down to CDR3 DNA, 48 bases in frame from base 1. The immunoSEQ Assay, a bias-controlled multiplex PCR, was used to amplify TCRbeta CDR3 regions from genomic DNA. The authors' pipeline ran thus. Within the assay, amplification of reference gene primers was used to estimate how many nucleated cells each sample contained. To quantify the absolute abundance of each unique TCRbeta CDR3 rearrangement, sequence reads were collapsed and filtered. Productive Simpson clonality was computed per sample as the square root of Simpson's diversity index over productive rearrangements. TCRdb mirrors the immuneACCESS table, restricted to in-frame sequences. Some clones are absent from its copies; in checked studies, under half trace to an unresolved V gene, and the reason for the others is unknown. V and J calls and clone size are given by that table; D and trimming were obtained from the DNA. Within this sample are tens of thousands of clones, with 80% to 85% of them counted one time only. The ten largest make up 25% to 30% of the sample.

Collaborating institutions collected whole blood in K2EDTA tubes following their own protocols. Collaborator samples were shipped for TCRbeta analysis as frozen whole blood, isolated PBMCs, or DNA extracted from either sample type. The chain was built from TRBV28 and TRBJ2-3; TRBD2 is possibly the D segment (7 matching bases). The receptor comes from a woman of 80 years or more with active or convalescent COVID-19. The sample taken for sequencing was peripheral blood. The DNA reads TGTGCCAGCACCCATTCCCGGGGGGCCAAAGCAGATACGCAGTATTTT. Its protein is CASTHSRGAKADTQYF. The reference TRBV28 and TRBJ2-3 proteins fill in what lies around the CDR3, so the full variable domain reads DVKVTQSSRYLVKRTGEKVFLECVQDMDHENMFWYRQDPGLGLRLIYFSYDVKMKEKGDIPEGYSVSREKKERFSLILESASTNQTSMYLCASTHSRGAKADTQYFGPGTRLTVL.